This T cell receptor beta chain was obtained from a study of shared clonotypes between healthy human individuals. Whole-study findings and limits: Non-shared clonotypes had lower generation probabilities than clonotypes shared by all four sorted-subset donors.

Each subset's genomic DNA was shared equally among a number of immunoSEQ plates. Repertoires were generated with immunoSEQ multiplex PCR, while TCRdb's copy carries only in-frame clones and drops some. The table has around 2,000,000 clones, about 95% seen once. V was pared by 1 base and J by 1 base, with 6 bases between. Germline V lookup: CDR1 LGHNA, CDR2 YSLEER. The CDR3 has 14 amino acids. For this clone: The antigen remains unidentified. The identical CDR3 is also encoded by other nucleotide sequences in the sample.

Naivety among CD8 cells was defined by CD45RO negativity and positive CCR7 selection, thereby excluding terminally differentiated effector memory CD45RA+ cells. Sample: naive CD8+ T cells sorted from blood. The chain employs TRBV4-3 and TRBJ2-3; TRBD1 is a possible D gene (5 bases). This clonotype was obtained from a man between 18 and 35 years old in good health. DNA for the CDR3: TGCGCCAGCAGCCAAGTAGGGGGCACAGATACGCAGTATTTT. It encodes CASSQVGGTDTQYF.